One and the same sample provided the 19 T cell receptor beta chains below, sequenced in a study of T cell repertoires in cytomegalovirus infection. No antigen has been identified for these receptors. TCRdb redid the calling of the reads with MiXCR, one entry per CDR3 protein. The sample consists of roughly 150,000 distinct CDR3 sequences, approximately 21% of them appearing once. The sequencing here drew on CD8+ T cells from cultured PBMCs, taken from culture after CMV antigen stimulation. Receptors originate from a human donor in good health (CMV status not recorded). Some clones in this sample may be carry-over from other donors' samples.

This clonotype appeared a few times. The chain has TRBV28 and TRBJ2-5; a possible D gene is TRBD1 (6 bases). V was pared by 3 bases and J by 3 bases, with 14 bases between. The CDR3 has 15 amino acids. The germline V gene encodes CDR1 MDHEN and CDR2 SYDVKM. The CDR3, as DNA: TGTGCCAGCAGTTTGAACAGGGTTGTGGAAGAGACCCAGTACTTC. Translation gives CASSLNRVVEETQYF. The whole variable domain, filled in from reference TRBV28 and TRBJ2-5, reads DVKVTQSSRYLVKRTGEKVFLECVQDMDHENMFWYRQDPGLGLRLIYFSYDVKMKEKGDIPEGYSVSREKKERFSLILESASTNQTSMYLCASSLNRVVEETQYFGPGTRLLVL.

This sequence joins TRBV7-9 and TRBJ1-4; weak D call: TRBD1 (6 bases). The CDR3 extends over 15 amino acids. V was cut by 8 bases and J by 0 bases, with 13 bases left in between. The germline CDR1 and CDR2 sequences are SEHNR and FQNEAQ (reference sequence). The CDR3 sequence: CASRDEGATNEKLFF. CDR3 DNA sequence: TGTGCCAGCCGCGACGAGGGGGCAACTAATGAAAAACTGTTTTTT.

The V and J genes are TRBV27 and TRBJ1-2; D is ambiguous. V shed 6 bases and J shed 9 bases, with 14 bases lying between them. The CDR3 loop spans 12 amino acids. The germline gives CDR1 MNHEY, CDR2 SMNVEV (reference sequence). The CDR3 here is CASSGLNDRYTF. CDR3 DNA: TGTGCCAGCAGCGGACTCAACGATCGCTACACCTTC.

This clonotype was observed at least ten times. This chain uses TRBV7-2 with TRBJ2-3; 12 nucleotides agree with TRBD2. The CDR3 loop spans 15 amino acids. V lost 4 bases, J lost 6 bases, and 5 bases stayed unmatched. CDR1 SGHTA and CDR2 FQGNSA come from the germline V gene. The CDR3 is CASSSLAGGLDTQYF. As DNA, the CDR3 is TGTGCCAGCAGCTCTCTAGCGGGGGGGCTTGATACGCAGTATTTT.

This clonotype has just a few counts. The gene calls are TRBV27 and TRBJ2-3; 8 bases match TRBD2. The CDR3 runs 16 residues. CDR1 is MNHEY, CDR2 SMNVEV, per germline (reference sequence). V lost 5 bases and J lost 3; bases outside the gene matches: 10. As DNA, the CDR3 is TGTGCCAGCAGTCCCTCGGGGGGGGAGGTAACAGATACGCAGTATTTT. Translating it yields CASSPSGGEVTDTQYF.

The table lists this clonotype with many counts. The genes are TRBV7-2 and TRBJ2-1; D remains unclear. The V end was cut by 1 base, the J end by 0 bases, with 10 bases between. Germline lookup yields CDR1 SGHTA and CDR2 FQGNSA. The CDR3 contains 16 residues. The CDR3 here is CASSLDTASSYNEQFF. The CDR3 bases are TGTGCCAGCAGCTTAGACACGGCGAGCTCCTACAATGAGCAGTTCTTC. Combining the CDR3 with reference TRBV7-2 and TRBJ2-1 gives the whole variable domain GAGVSQSPSNKVTEKGKDVELRCDPISGHTALYWYRQSLGQGLEFLIYFQGNSAPDKSGLPSDRFSAERTGGSVSTLTIQRTQQEDSAVYLCASSLDTASSYNEQFFGPGTRLTVL.

V is TRBV6-2 or TRBV6-3 and J is TRBJ1-1; 7 bases map to TRBD1. The germline gives CDR1 MNHEY, CDR2 SVGEGT. V gave up 4 bases and J gave up 10 bases; unmatched junction bases: 6. The CDR3 totals 12 residues. The CDR3 DNA sequence: TGTGCCAGCAGTTCTCCCGACAGGGTAGCTTTCTTT. Protein sequence: CASSSPDRVAFF.

V and J are TRBV4-1 and TRBJ2-7; D unclear. The V gene's germline CDR1 is MGHRA and CDR2 YSYEKL. The CDR3 contains 16 residues. V was clipped by 0 bases and J by 1 base, with 13 bases between them. The CDR3 region is CASSQEGFEASYEQYF. Written as DNA, the CDR3 is TGCGCCAGCAGCCAAGAAGGGTTCGAGGCGTCCTACGAGCAGTACTTC.

This clonotype was counted between two and nine times. This chain joins TRBV12-5 and TRBJ2-1; unclear D gene. Germline V gene lookup returns CDR1 LGHNT and CDR2 FRNRAP. V was clipped by 1 base and J by 4 bases, with 5 bases between them. The CDR3 covers 13 residues. The CDR3 DNA is TGTGCTAGTGGTTTGGACGAATACAATGAGCAGTTCTTC. Protein: CASGLDEYNEQFF.

The genes are TRBV28 and TRBJ1-5; weak D call: TRBD1 (6 bases). V lost 3 bases, J lost 6 bases, and 24 bases lay in between. The germline gives CDR1 MDHEN, CDR2 SYDVKM. The CDR3 extends over 18 amino acids. In nucleotides, the CDR3 is TGTGCCAGCAGTTTTGGAACAGGGTTCACACTGGGAGGTCAGCCCCAGCATTTT. Translated, it gives CASSFGTGFTLGGQPQHF.

J is TRBJ1-2 and V is TRBV4-1, with TRBD1 as a possible D gene (6 bases). The CDR3 is 15 residues long. Germline V gives CDR1 MGHRA, CDR2 YSYEKL. Trimming removed 1 base from V and 4 bases from J, with 13 bases in between. The CDR3 region has the DNA TGCGCCAGCAGCCAAGGGGTGGACAGCCCCTATGGCTACACCTTC. As protein: CASSQGVDSPYGYTF.

This clonotype was counted a few times. The chain uses TRBV7-8 and TRBJ2-1; TRBD2 aligns across 8 bases. Germline V gene data show CDR1 as SGHVS and CDR2 as FQNEAQ. The CDR3 runs to 17 residues. The V gene end was trimmed by 1 base and the J gene end by 2 bases; junction bases not matched to a gene: 7. CDR3 region: CASSLDQRGHTYNEQFF. The CDR3 nucleotides read TGTGCCAGCAGCTTAGACCAGCGGGGGCACACCTACAATGAGCAGTTCTTC.

V is TRBV12-3 or TRBV12-4 and J is TRBJ1-1, with D unresolved. V was cut by 5 bases and J by 1 base, with 11 bases left in between. This CDR3 has 14 residues. CDR3 sequence reads: CASSTLTENTEAFF. The CDR3 DNA sequence: TGTGCCAGCAGTACCCTGACGGAGAACACTGAAGCTTTCTTT.

V and J are TRBV7-9 and TRBJ2-7; D gene uncertain. Trimming took 4 bases from V and 3 from J, leaving 13 bases between them. There are 14 residues in the CDR3. Germline CDR1 reads SEHNR; CDR2 reads FQNEAQ (reference sequence). In nucleotides, the CDR3 is TGTGCCAGCAGCTCCGTCTCAGGTTTCTACGAGCAGTACTTC. Translating it yields CASSSVSGFYEQYF.

The sample holds a few counts of this clonotype. The V and J genes are TRBV5-5 and TRBJ2-3, with 7 bases that match TRBD1. The CDR3 contains 14 residues. Germline assignment: CDR1 SGHKS and CDR2 YYEKEE (reference sequence). Trimming cost V 3 bases and J 4 bases; bases outside gene matches: 5. The CDR3 loop is CASSSGQTADTQYF. CDR3 sequence (DNA): TGTGCCAGCAGCTCGGGACAGACGGCAGATACGCAGTATTTT.

This chain joins TRBV7-2 and TRBJ1-5, with TRBD1 matching 8 bases. Germline loops: CDR1 SGHTA, CDR2 FQGNSA. CDR3 size: 16 residues. V gave up 3 bases and J gave up 5 bases; unmatched junction bases: 9. The CDR3 DNA sequence: TGTGCCAGCAGCTTGGAAAGACAGGGGAGGCATCAGCCCCAGCATTTT. Protein sequence: CASSLERQGRHQPQHF.

The genes are TRBV7-8 and TRBJ2-1, with 7 bases matching TRBD1. Germline V lookup: CDR1 SGHVS, CDR2 FQNEAQ. After removal of 3 bases from V and 6 bases from J, the junction contained 8 bases not matched to a gene. The CDR3 length is 15 residues. The CDR3: CASSFLQGQSNEQFF. The CDR3 region has the DNA TGTGCCAGCAGCTTCTTACAGGGGCAGAGCAATGAGCAGTTCTTC.

This clonotype has a handful of counts. The CDR3 loop reads CASSRRGGSYNSPLHF. In nucleotides, the CDR3 is TGTGCCAGCAGTCGAAGAGGTGGATCCTATAATTCACCCCTCCACTTT. The J gene is TRBJ1-6, the V gene TRBV27; D ambiguous. Germline V gene data show CDR1 as MNHEY and CDR2 as SMNVEV (reference sequence). V was clipped by 5 bases and J by 1 base, with 12 bases between them. This CDR3 is built from 16 residues.

V gene TRBV5-4 combines with J gene TRBJ2-7, with 8 bases aligning to TRBD1. Germline V CDR1 and CDR2: SGHNT, YYREEE (reference sequence). There are 15 residues in the CDR3. Trimming at V came to 4 bases and at J to 2 bases, leaving 8 bases not matched to a gene. CDR3 nucleotide sequence: TGTGCCAGCAGCATTTTCGGGACAGGAACCTACGAGCAGTACTTC. It specifies CASSIFGTGTYEQYF. Based on the CDR3 plus reference TRBV5-4 and TRBJ2-7, the full variable domain is ETGVTQSPTHLIKTRGQQVTLRCSSQSGHNTVSWYQQALGQGPQFIFQYYREEENGRGNFPPRFSGLQFPNYSSELNVNALELDDSALYLCASSIFGTGTYEQYFGPGTRLTVT.